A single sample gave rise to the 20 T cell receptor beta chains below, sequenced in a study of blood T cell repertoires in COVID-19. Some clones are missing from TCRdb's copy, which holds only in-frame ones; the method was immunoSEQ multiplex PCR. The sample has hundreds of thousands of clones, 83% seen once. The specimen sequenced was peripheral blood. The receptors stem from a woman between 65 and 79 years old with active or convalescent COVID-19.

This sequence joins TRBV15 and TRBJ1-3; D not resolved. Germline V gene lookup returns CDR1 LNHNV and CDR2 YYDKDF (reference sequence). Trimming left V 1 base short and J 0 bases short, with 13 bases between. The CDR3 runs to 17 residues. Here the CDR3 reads CATSRGGLSSSGNTIYF. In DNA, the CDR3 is TGTGCCACCAGCAGAGGTGGACTCTCGAGCTCTGGAAACACCATATATTTT. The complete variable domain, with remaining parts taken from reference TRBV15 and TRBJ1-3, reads DAMVIQNPRYQVTQFGKPVTLSCSQTLNHNVMYWYQQKSSQAPKLLFHYYDKDFNNEADTPDNFQSRRPNTSFCFLDIRSPGLGDTAMYLCATSRGGLSSSGNTIYFGEGSWLTVV.

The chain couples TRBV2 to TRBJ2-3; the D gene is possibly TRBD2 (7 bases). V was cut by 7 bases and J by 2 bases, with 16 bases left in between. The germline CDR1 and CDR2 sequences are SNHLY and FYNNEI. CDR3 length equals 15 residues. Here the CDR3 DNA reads TGTGCCAGCAACCTCCTCGGGGGGCCCACAGATACGCAGTATTTT. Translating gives CASNLLGGPTDTQYF. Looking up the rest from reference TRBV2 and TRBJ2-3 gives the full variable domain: EPEVTQTPSHQVTQMGQEVILRCVPISNHLYFYWYRQILGQKVEFLVSFYNNEISEKSEIFDDQFSVERPDGSNFTLKIRSTKLEDSAMYFCASNLLGGPTDTQYFGPGTRLTVL.

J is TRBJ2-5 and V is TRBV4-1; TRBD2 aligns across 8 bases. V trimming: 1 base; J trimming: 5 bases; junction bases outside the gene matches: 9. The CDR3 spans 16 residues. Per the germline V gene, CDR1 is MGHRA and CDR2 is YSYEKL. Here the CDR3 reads CASSQVGSGRLETQYF. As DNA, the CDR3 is TGCGCCAGCAGCCAAGTCGGGAGCGGGAGACTTGAGACCCAGTACTTC.

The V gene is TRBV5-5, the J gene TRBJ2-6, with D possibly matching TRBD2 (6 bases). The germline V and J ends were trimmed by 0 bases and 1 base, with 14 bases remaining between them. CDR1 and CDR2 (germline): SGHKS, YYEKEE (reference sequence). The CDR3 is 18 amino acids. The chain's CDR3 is CASSLGTVGGSGANVLTF. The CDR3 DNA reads TGTGCCAGCAGCTTGGGGACCGTTGGGGGGTCTGGGGCCAACGTCCTGACTTTC. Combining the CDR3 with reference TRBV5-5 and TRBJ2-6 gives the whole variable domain DAGVTQSPTHLIKTRGQQVTLRCSPISGHKSVSWYQQVLGQGPQFIFQYYEKEERGRGNFPDRFSARQFPNYSSELNVNALLLGDSALYLCASSLGTVGGSGANVLTFGAGSRLTVL.

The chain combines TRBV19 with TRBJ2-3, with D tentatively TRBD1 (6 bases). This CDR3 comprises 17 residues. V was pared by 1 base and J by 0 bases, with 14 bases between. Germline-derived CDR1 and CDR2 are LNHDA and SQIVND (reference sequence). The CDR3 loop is CASSIGRDKASTDTQYF. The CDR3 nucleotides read TGTGCCAGTAGTATAGGCCGGGACAAAGCTAGCACAGATACGCAGTATTTT. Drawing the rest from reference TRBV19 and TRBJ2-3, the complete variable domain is DGGITQSPKYLFRKEGQNVTLSCEQNLNHDAMYWYRQDPGQGLRLIYYSQIVNDFQKGDIAEGYSVSREKKESFPLTVTSAQKNPTAFYLCASSIGRDKASTDTQYFGPGTRLTVL.

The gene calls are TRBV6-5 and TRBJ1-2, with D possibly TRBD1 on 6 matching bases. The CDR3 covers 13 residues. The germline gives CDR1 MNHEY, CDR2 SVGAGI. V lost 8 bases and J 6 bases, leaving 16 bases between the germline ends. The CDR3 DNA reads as TGTGCCAGCCAGGGGTTGGGTGTAGATGGCTACACCTTC. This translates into CASQGLGVDGYTF.

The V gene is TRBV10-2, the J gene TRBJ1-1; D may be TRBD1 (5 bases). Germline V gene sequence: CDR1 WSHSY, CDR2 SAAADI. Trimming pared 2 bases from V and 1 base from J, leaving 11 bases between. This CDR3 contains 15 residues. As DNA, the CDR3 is TGCGCCAGCAGTGAGCAGGGCCAGGGGAACACTGAAGCTTTCTTT. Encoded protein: CASSEQGQGNTEAFF.

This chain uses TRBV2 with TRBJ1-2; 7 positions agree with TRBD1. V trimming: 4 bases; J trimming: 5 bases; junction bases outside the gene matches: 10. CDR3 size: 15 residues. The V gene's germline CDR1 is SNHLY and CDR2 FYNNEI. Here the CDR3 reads CASSVGTAGTYGYTF. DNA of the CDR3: TGTGCCAGCAGTGTAGGGACAGCGGGCACGTATGGCTACACCTTC.

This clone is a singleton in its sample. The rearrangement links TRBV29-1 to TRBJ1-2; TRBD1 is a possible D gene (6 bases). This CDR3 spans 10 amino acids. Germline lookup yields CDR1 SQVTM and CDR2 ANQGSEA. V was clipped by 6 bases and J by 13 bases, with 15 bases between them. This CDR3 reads CSVAQDSPTF. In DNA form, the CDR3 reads TGCAGCGTAGCCCAGGACAGTCCCACCTTC.

The CDR3 loop reads CASSLSGNEQFF. CDR3 coding DNA: TGCGCCAGCAGCTTGTCGGGCAATGAGCAGTTCTTC. The chain is built from TRBV5-1 and TRBJ2-1, with no clear D. Germline CDR1 is SGHRS and CDR2 is YFSETQ. The CDR3 totals 12 residues. The V end was cut by 1 base, the J end by 6 bases, with 5 bases between. The complete variable domain, with remaining parts taken from reference TRBV5-1 and TRBJ2-1, reads KAGVTQTPRYLIKTRGQQVTLSCSPISGHRSVSWYQQTPGQGLQFLFEYFSETQRNKGNFPGRFSGRQFSNSRSEMNVSTLELGDSALYLCASSLSGNEQFFGPGTRLTVL.

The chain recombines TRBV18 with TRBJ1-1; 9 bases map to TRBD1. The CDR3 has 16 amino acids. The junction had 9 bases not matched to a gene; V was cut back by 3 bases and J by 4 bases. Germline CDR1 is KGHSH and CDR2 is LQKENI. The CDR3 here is CASSPRTGEVGTEAFF. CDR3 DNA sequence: TGTGCCAGCTCACCGAGGACAGGGGAGGTGGGCACTGAAGCTTTCTTT. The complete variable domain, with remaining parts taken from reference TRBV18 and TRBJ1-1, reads NAGVMQNPRHLVRRRGQEARLRCSPMKGHSHVYWYRQLPEEGLKFMVYLQKENIIDESGMPKERFSAEFPKEGPSILRIQQVVRGDSAAYFCASSPRTGEVGTEAFFGQGTRLTVV.

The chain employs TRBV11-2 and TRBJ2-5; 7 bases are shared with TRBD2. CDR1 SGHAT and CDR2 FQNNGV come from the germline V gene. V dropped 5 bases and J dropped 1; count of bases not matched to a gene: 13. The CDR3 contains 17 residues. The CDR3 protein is CASSNLWGEGLQETQYF. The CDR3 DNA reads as TGTGCCAGCAGCAATCTCTGGGGGGAGGGCCTCCAAGAGACCCAGTACTTC.

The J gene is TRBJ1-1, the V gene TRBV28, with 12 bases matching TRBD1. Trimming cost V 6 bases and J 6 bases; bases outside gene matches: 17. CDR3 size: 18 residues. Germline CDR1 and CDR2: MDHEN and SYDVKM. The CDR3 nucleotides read TGTGCCAGCAGCTCAAGCGCCGGGACAGGGGGCGGGCGAGCTGAAGCTTTCTTT. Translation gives CASSSSAGTGGGRAEAFF.

The CDR3 protein is CASSSQGSYGYTF. The CDR3 nucleotides are TGTGCCAGCAGCTCCCAGGGGAGCTATGGCTACACCTTC. The V call is TRBV28, the J call TRBJ1-2; maybe TRBD1 (6 bases). The CDR3 spans 13 residues. Germline V gene data show CDR1 as MDHEN and CDR2 as SYDVKM. The V end was cut by 6 bases, the J end by 4 bases, with 12 bases between.

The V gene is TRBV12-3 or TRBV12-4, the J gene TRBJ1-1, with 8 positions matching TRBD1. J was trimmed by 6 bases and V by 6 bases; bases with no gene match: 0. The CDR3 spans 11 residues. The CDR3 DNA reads TGTGCCAGCAGGGACAGGGCTGAAGCTTTCTTT. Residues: CASRDRAEAFF.

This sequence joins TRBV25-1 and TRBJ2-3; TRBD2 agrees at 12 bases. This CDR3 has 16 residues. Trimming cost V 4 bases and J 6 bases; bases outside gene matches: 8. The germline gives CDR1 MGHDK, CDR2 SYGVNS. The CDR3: CASSGLAGALEDTQYF. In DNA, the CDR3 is TGTGCCAGCAGTGGACTAGCGGGGGCCCTAGAGGATACGCAGTATTTT.

Here the CDR3 reads CASSEFEQDRGLQETQYF. DNA of the CDR3: TGTGCCAGCAGTGAATTTGAACAGGACAGGGGGTTGCAAGAGACCCAGTACTTC. The V and J genes are TRBV25-1 and TRBJ2-5, with 10 bases fitting TRBD1. Germline V CDR1 and CDR2: MGHDK, SYGVNS. The junction had 10 bases not matched to a gene; V was cut back by 1 base and J by 2 bases. The CDR3 sequence is 18 residues long.

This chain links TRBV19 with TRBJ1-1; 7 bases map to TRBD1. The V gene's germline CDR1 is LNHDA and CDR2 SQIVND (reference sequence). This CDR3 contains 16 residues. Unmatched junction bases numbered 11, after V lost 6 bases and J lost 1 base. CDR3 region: CASRLQGMNPNTEAFF. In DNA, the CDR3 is TGTGCCAGTAGATTACAGGGGATGAACCCGAACACTGAAGCTTTCTTT.

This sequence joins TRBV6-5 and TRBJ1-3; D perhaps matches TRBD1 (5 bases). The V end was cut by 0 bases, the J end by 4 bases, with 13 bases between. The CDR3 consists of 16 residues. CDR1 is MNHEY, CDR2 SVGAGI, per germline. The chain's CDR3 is CASSYSTAGSGNTIYF. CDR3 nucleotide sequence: TGTGCCAGCAGTTACTCGACTGCAGGGTCCGGAAACACCATATATTTT.

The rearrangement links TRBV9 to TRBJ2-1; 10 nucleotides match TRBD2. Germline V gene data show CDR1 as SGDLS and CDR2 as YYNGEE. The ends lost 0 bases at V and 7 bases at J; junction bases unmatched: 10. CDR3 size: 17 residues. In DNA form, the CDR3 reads TGTGCCAGCAGCGTAGCACTCCAAAGGACTAGCGGAAATGAGCAGTTCTTC. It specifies CASSVALQRTSGNEQFF. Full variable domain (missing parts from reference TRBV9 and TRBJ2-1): DSGVTQTPKHLITATGQRVTLRCSPRSGDLSVYWYQQSLDQGLQFLIQYYNGEERAKGNILERFSAQQFPDLHSELNLSSLELGDSALYFCASSVALQRTSGNEQFFGPGTRLTVL.